The rows below give T cell receptor beta chains drawn from one sample of a study of cytomegalovirus exposure and HLA in healthy donors. Using immunoSEQ multiplex PCR, the repertoire was profiled, and TCRdb retains in-frame clones only, with some absent. Of 160,000 or so clones listed, almost 80% are singletons. The sample was PBMCs. These receptors all stem from a man in his thirties or forties in good health and CMV-seronegative. Both conserved end residues are part of each CDR3. The D gene is left open where the match is weak. Clone size is not always given. Where it is, it says once, few, many or a class for expanded clones.

v_gene,j_gene,abundance,d_gene,CDR3aa,CDR3nt
TRBV28,TRBJ2-7,-,-,CASSPAGGLSYEQYF,TGTGCCAGCAGTCCGGCCGGCGGACTCTCCTACGAGCAGTACTTC
TRBV5-1,TRBJ2-3,-,TRBD1,CASSSGDRGDTQYF,TGCGCCAGCAGCTCAGGGGACAGGGGAGATACGCAGTATTTT
TRBV5-6,TRBJ2-1,once,TRBD1,CASSLLGPTGINEQFF,TGTGCCAGCAGCTTGTTAGGCCCGACAGGGATCAATGAGCAGTTCTTC
TRBV28,TRBJ2-7,-,TRBD1,CASTFIGTGSYEQYF,TGTGCCAGCACTTTTATCGGGACAGGGTCCTACGAGCAGTACTTC
TRBV18,TRBJ2-1,-,TRBD1,CASSPRDGTGLHEQFF,TGTGCCAGCTCACCACGGGACGGGACAGGGCTGCATGAGCAGTTCTTC
TRBV6-5,TRBJ1-2,-,-,CASSREELNYGYTF,TGTGCCAGCAGCCGGGAGGAACTTAACTATGGCTACACCTTC
TRBV23-1,TRBJ2-1,-,-,CASLGPRFF,TGCGCCAGCTTGGGCCCCCGTTTCTTC
TRBV7-3,TRBJ2-7,-,TRBD1,CASSSGQTLEQYF,TGTGCCAGCAGCTCGGGACAGACCCTAGAGCAGTACTTC
TRBV28,TRBJ2-7,-,TRBD2,CASTHGTSGGQGYF,TGTGCCAGCACTCACGGCACTAGCGGGGGGCAGGGGTACTTC
TRBV5-6,TRBJ2-3,-,-,CASSSTIRQPDTQYF,TGTGCCAGCAGCTCGACTATCCGGCAACCAGATACGCAGTATTTT
TRBV6-5,TRBJ1-1,-,-,CASSIRSVGTEAFF,TGTGCCAGCAGCATCCGGAGTGTGGGCACTGAAGCTTTCTTT
TRBV25-1,TRBJ1-2,once,-,CAAAGPYGYTF,TGTGCCGCGGCGGGGCCCTATGGCTACACCTTC
TRBV5-4,TRBJ1-4,-,-,CASSSRGGTNEKLFF,TGTGCCAGCAGCTCCAGAGGCGGGACTAATGAAAAACTGTTTTTT
TRBV2,TRBJ1-4,-,-,CASDPGGDEKLFF,TGTGCCAGCGACCCGGGGGGTGATGAAAAACTGTTTTTT
TRBV4-3,TRBJ2-3,-,TRBD2,CASSQDRTSGSTDTQYF,TGCGCCAGCAGCCAAGATCGGACTAGCGGGAGTACAGATACGCAGTATTTT
TRBV7-6,TRBJ1-1,few,TRBD1,CASSLGTGLNTEAFF,TGTGCCAGCAGCTTAGGGACAGGGTTGAACACTGAAGCTTTCTTT
TRBV25-1,TRBJ1-4,-,-,CASSHPQVIPEKLFF,TGTGCCAGCAGTCACCCACAGGTTATCCCGGAAAAACTGTTTTTT
TRBV2,TRBJ2-2,-,-,CASSEALGTGELFF,TGTGCCAGCAGTGAAGCGCTCGGTACCGGGGAGCTGTTTTTT
TRBV6-6,TRBJ2-6,once,TRBD1,CASSITGEGANVLTF,TGTGCCAGCAGTATTACAGGGGAGGGGGCCAACGTCCTGACTTTC
TRBV19,TRBJ1-2,-,-,CASGAVSYGYTF,TGTGCCAGTGGGGCCGTATCCTATGGCTACACCTTC